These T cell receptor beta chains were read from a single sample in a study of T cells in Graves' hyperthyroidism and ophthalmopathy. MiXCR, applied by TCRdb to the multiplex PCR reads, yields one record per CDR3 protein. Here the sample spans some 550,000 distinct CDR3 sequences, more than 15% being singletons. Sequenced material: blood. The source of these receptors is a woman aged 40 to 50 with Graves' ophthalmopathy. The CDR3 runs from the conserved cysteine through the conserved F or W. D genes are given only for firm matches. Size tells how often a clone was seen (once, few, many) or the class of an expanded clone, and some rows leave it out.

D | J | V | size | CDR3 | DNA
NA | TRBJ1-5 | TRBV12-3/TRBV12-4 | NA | CASSASRGQNQPQHF | TGTGCCAGCAGTGCTAGCAGGGGCCAAAATCAGCCCCAGCATTTT
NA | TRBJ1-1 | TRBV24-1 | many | CATSDFPRSTEAFF | TGTGCCACCAGTGATTTCCCCAGGAGCACTGAAGCTTTCTTT
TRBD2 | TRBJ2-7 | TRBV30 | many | CAWRLAGKGEQYF | TGTGCCTGGAGGCTAGCGGGAAAGGGCGAGCAGTACTTC
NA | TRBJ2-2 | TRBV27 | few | CASSLFGATENTGELFF | TGTGCCAGCAGTTTATTCGGGGCAACGGAGAACACCGGGGAGCTGTTTTTT
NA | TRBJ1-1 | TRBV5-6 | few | CASSFVTVNTEAFF | TGTGCCAGCAGCTTCGTTACGGTGAACACTGAAGCTTTCTTT
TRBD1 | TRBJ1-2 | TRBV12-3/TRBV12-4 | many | CASSSHPGTGGINGYTF | TGTGCCAGCAGTTCCCACCCCGGGACAGGGGGTATTAACGGCTACACCTTC
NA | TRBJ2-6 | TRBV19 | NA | CAGLGGSGASGANVLTF | TGTGCCGGCCTAGGAGGCTCGGGGGCCTCTGGGGCCAACGTCCTGACTTTC
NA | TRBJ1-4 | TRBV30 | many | CAWSMGASNEKLFF | TGTGCCTGGAGTATGGGGGCCTCTAATGAAAAACTGTTTTTT
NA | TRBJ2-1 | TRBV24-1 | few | CATSDLQEGRNEQFF | TGTGCCACCAGTGATTTGCAGGAGGGGAGAAATGAGCAGTTCTTC
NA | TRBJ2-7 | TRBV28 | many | CASRQKSMTVYEQYF | TGTGCCAGCAGGCAGAAGTCGATGACTGTCTACGAGCAGTACTTC
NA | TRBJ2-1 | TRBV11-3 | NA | CASSPTSGEAYNEQFF | TGTGCCAGCAGCCCCACTTCAGGGGAGGCATACAATGAGCAGTTCTTC
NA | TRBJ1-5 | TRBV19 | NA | CASSIKLNNQPQHF | TGTGCCAGTAGTATCAAACTGAACAATCAGCCCCAGCATTTT
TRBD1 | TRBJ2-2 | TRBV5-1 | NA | CASSLLTGDTGELFF | TGCGCCAGCAGCTTGTTGACAGGGGACACCGGGGAGCTGTTTTTT
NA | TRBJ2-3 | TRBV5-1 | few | CASRKREPGDTQYF | TGCGCCAGCAGAAAACGGGAGCCCGGAGATACGCAGTATTTT
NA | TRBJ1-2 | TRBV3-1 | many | CASQGTSVYGYTF | TGTGCCAGCCAAGGGACGTCAGTCTATGGCTACACCTTC
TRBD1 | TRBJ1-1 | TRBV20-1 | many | CSARDRFHRGGMNTEAFF | TGCAGTGCTAGAGATCGGTTCCACAGGGGCGGAATGAACACTGAAGCTTTCTTT
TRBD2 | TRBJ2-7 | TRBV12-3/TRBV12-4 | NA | CASSRTGTSVPEQYF | TGTGCCAGCAGTCGTACCGGGACTAGCGTTCCCGAGCAGTACTTC
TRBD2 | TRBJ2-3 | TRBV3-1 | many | CASSVLAGATDTQYF | TGTGCCAGCAGCGTCCTAGCGGGAGCCACAGATACGCAGTATTTT
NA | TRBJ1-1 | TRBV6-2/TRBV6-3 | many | CASSFLRGNEAFF | TGTGCCAGCAGCTTTCTCAGGGGTAATGAAGCTTTCTTT
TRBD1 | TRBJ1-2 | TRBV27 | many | CASKDREGYGYTF | TGTGCCAGCAAGGACAGGGAAGGTTATGGCTACACCTTC
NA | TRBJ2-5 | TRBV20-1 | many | CSARVGALRETQYF | TGCAGTGCTAGAGTAGGGGCCTTAAGAGAGACCCAGTACTTC
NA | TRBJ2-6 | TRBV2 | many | CASSADAQAGANVLTF | TGTGCCAGCAGTGCGGACGCCCAGGCTGGGGCCAACGTCCTGACTTTC
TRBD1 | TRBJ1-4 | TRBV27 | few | CASSPRDRGPLREKLFF | TGTGCCAGCAGTCCTCGGGACAGGGGTCCTCTGAGGGAAAAACTGTTTTTT
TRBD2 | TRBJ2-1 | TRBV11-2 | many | CASSQTSGVGREQFF | TGTGCCAGCAGCCAAACTAGCGGTGTGGGGCGTGAGCAGTTCTTC
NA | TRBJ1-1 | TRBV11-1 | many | CASSFPQGWTEAFF | TGTGCCAGCAGCTTTCCCCAGGGGTGGACTGAAGCTTTCTTT
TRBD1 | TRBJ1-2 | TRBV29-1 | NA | CSCYDRVGRYTF | TGCAGCTGTTACGACAGGGTTGGGCGCTACACCTTC
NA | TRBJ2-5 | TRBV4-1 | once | CASSQILEWETQYF | TGCGCCAGCAGCCAAATACTAGAGTGGGAGACCCAGTACTTC
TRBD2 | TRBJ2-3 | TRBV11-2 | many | CASSLAGLAGGPDTQYF | TGTGCCAGCAGCTTAGCTGGTCTTGCGGGAGGGCCAGATACGCAGTATTTT
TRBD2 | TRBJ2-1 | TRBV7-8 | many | CASSTLAGALAEQFF | TGTGCCAGCAGCACACTAGCGGGAGCGCTGGCTGAGCAGTTCTTC
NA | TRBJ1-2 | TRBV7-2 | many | CASSWALRDAYGYTF | TGTGCCAGCAGCTGGGCATTGAGGGATGCCTATGGCTACACCTTC
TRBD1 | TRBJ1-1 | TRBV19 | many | CASSMGTAYTEAFF | TGTGCCAGTAGTATGGGGACAGCCTACACTGAAGCTTTCTTT
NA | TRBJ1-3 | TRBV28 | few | CASSLSNAGEVSGNTIYF | TGTGCCAGCAGTTTATCGAACGCGGGAGAGGTTTCTGGAAACACCATATATTTT
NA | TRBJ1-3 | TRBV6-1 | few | CASRGAWGAMAANTIYF | TGTGCCAGCAGGGGGGCCTGGGGGGCCATGGCCGCGAACACCATATATTTT
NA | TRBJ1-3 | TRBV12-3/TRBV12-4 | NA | CASSFIGGTGNTIYF | TGTGCCAGCAGTTTCATCGGGGGGACGGGAAACACCATATATTTT
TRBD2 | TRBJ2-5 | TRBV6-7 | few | CASSYPGGQETQYF | TGTGCCAGCAGTTACCCCGGGGGGCAAGAGACCCAGTACTTC
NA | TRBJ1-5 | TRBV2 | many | CASSSQGLQPQHF | TGTGCCAGCAGCTCACAGGGACTCCAGCCCCAGCATTTT
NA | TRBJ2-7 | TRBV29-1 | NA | CSVKDLPSYEQYF | TGCAGCGTGAAGGACTTACCCTCCTACGAGCAGTACTTC
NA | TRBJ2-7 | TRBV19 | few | CASSIAQAYEQYF | TGTGCCAGTAGTATCGCGCAAGCCTACGAGCAGTACTTC
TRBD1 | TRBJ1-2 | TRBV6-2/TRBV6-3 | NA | CASSNDRGAYYGYTF | TGTGCCAGCAGTAACGACAGGGGGGCCTACTATGGCTACACCTTC
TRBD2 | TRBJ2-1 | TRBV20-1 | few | CSASRASGGDNEQFF | TGCAGTGCTAGTCGGGCTAGCGGGGGAGACAATGAGCAGTTCTTC
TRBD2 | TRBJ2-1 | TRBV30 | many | CASAGGPNEQFF | TGTGCTTCAGCGGGAGGGCCAAATGAGCAGTTCTTC
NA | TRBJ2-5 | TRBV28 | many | CASSSLLQETQYF | TGTGCCAGCAGCTCTCTACTCCAAGAGACCCAGTACTTC
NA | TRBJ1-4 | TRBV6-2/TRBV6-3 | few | CASSYEDTWVDEKLFF | TGTGCCAGCAGTTACGAGGACACCTGGGTGGATGAAAAACTGTTTTTT
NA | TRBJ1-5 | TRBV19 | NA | CASRNTGTSNQPQHF | TGTGCCAGTAGGAATACCGGGACTAGCAATCAGCCCCAGCATTTT
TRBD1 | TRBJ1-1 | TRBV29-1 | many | CSVVGGQLNTEAFF | TGCAGCGTTGTGGGGGGACAGCTGAACACTGAAGCTTTCTTT
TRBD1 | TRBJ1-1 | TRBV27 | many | CASSPRTGKNTEAFF | TGTGCCAGCAGTCCCCGGACAGGGAAGAACACTGAAGCTTTCTTT
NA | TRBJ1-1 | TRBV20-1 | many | CSARDLRGLEAFF | TGCAGTGCTAGAGATCTTCGCGGCCTTGAAGCTTTCTTT
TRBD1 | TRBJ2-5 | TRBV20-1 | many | CSARPTGGQLRTQYF | TGCAGTGCTAGACCGACAGGGGGCCAACTCCGAACCCAGTACTTC